These T cell receptor beta chains were read from a single sample in a study of T cells in Graves' hyperthyroidism and ophthalmopathy. TCRdb reprocessed the multiplex PCR reads via MiXCR and lists one record per CDR3 protein. The repertoire has some 440,000 distinct CDR3 sequences, 15% to 18% of them found once; the top ten carry over 7.5%. Sequenced sample: blood. The receptor source for this set is a woman under 30 with Graves' hyperthyroidism. The CDR3 runs from the conserved cysteine through the conserved F or W. Each record gives: CDR3 length, clone size, D gene, V gene, J gene, CDR3 protein, CDR3 DNA. The D gene is left open where the match is weak. The size field is filled for only some rows; it gives once, few, many or a size class.

>14|many|-|TRBV4-1|TRBJ1-4
CASSLVEGEEKLFF
TGCGCCAGCAGTCTAGTTGAAGGAGAAGAAAAACTGTTTTTT
>14|few|-|TRBV25-1|TRBJ2-7
CASSGRGKIYEQYF
TGTGCCAGCAGTGGTCGGGGAAAAATTTACGAGCAGTACTTC
>14|many|TRBD2|TRBV5-1|TRBJ2-3
CASSPASGGDTQYF
TGCGCCAGCAGCCCGGCTAGCGGGGGAGATACGCAGTATTTT
>14|many|TRBD2|TRBV5-1|TRBJ2-1
CASSLDSGGAGQFF
TGCGCCAGCAGCTTAGATAGCGGGGGGGCCGGGCAGTTCTTC
>15|few|TRBD1|TRBV7-2|TRBJ1-5
CASSLGDRGNQPQHF
TGTGCCAGCAGCTTAGGGGACAGGGGCAATCAGCCCCAGCATTTT
>14|many|-|TRBV7-8|TRBJ2-1
CASSPWTAPGEQFF
TGTGCCAGCAGCCCTTGGACCGCCCCGGGGGAGCAGTTCTTC
>17|few|-|TRBV6-2/TRBV6-3|TRBJ2-2
CASSYSMDKLNTGELFF
TGTGCCAGCAGTTACTCGATGGACAAATTAAACACCGGGGAGCTGTTTTTT
>14|-|-|TRBV7-9|TRBJ1-1
CASSLKQGNTEAFF
TGTGCCAGCAGCTTAAAACAGGGGAACACTGAAGCTTTCTTT
>13|-|-|TRBV10-3|TRBJ1-2
CAISELELYGYTF
TGTGCCATCAGTGAGTTAGAGCTCTATGGCTACACCTTC
>14|many|-|TRBV11-2|TRBJ2-2
CASSRLGFGGELFF
TGTGCCAGCTCTAGGCTGGGTTTCGGCGGGGAGCTGTTTTTT
>13|many|-|TRBV30|TRBJ2-5
CAWSVGRQETQYF
TGTGCCTGGAGTGTTGGGCGGCAAGAGACCCAGTACTTC
>16|many|-|TRBV30|TRBJ2-3
CAWSRWTFTDTDTQYF
TGTGCCTGGAGTCGCTGGACTTTCACTGACACAGATACGCAGTATTTT
>15|once|TRBD1|TRBV7-9|TRBJ1-2
CASSNAGTGSFGYTF
TGTGCCAGCAGCAACGCCGGGACAGGGTCTTTTGGCTACACCTTC
>14|many|-|TRBV5-1|TRBJ1-1
CASSPGAYRSEAFF
TGCGCCAGCAGCCCGGGGGCATATCGGAGTGAAGCTTTCTTT